The clone carrying this TCR beta chain was seen many times. Its antigen is as yet unknown. TCR beta libraries were prepared from cDNA with unique molecular identifiers. TCRdb recomputed calls from the PCR reads with MiXCR, one row per CDR3 protein. The table has roughly 150,000 distinct CDR3 sequences, 35% to 40% seen once. The sample comes from a study of post-analysis software for immune sequencing data. Study details: Relapsing-remitting, secondary progressive and progressive-relapsing courses of multiple sclerosis were included.

CDR1 and CDR2 (germline): SNHLY, FYNNEI. Trimming cost V 6 bases and J 3 bases; bases outside gene matches: 11. CDR3 length: 17 amino acids. Overall study findings and caveats: TRBV segments more frequent in patients than in controls numbered several and included TRBV5-6, TRBV5-1 and TRBV20-1. Patients with multiple sclerosis recorded significantly lower normalized Chao1 diversity than controls, the study found. Strong co-clustering by F measure linked samples that shared a preparation batch.

The source is a girl aged 10-17 years with multiple sclerosis. The chain recombines TRBV2 with TRBJ2-1; TRBD2 matches 10 bases. Specimen: blood, collected after autologous hematopoietic stem cell transplantation. The CDR3 DNA is TGTGCCAGCAGCTTTTCGGGGCTAGCGGGAGTCTACAATGAGCAGTTCTTC. Protein: CASSFSGLAGVYNEQFF. The complete variable domain, with remaining parts taken from reference TRBV2 and TRBJ2-1, reads EPEVTQTPSHQVTQMGQEVILRCVPISNHLYFYWYRQILGQKVEFLVSFYNNEISEKSEIFDDQFSVERPDGSNFTLKIRSTKLEDSAMYFCASSFSGLAGVYNEQFFGPGTRLTVL.